This T cell receptor (beta chain) was sequenced during a study of T cells in Graves' hyperthyroidism and ophthalmopathy. V lost 5 bases to trimming and J lost 3 bases, with 13 bases between them. The CDR3 extends over 14 amino acids. CDR1 is MDHEN, CDR2 SYDVKM, per germline. Patients aged 18 to 65 had newly diagnosed hyperthyroidism lasting under 2 months. Patients showing uncontrolled infection, other autoimmune disease, pregnancy or lactation were ineligible. This clonotype was detected many times. Its antigen is not known. Regions amplified from RNA transcripts were the TCR beta CDR3 regions. The TCR CDR3 was amplified in a first-round RT-PCR using the HTBI primer set. TCRdb called the multiplex PCR reads again in MiXCR, with one record for every CDR3 protein. The table lists about 620,000 distinct CDR3 sequences, around 15% of them singletons, with around 3.9% in the top ten. Study conclusions and caveats: Classification by a 13 V-J model distinguished ophthalmopathy from stable hyperthyroidism. Most thyroid clonotypes expanded above 0.001 appeared in blood too.

Sequenced material: blood. The TCR originated in a woman aged 25 to 39 with Graves' hyperthyroidism. The chain has TRBV28 and TRBJ1-2; no definite D call. CDR3 loop: CASSIRGGYYGYTF. The CDR3 DNA follows: TGTGCCAGCAGTATTCGGGGAGGGTACTATGGCTACACCTTC.